Each of the 23 T cell receptor beta chains below was sequenced from the same sample in a study of cytomegalovirus exposure and HLA in healthy donors. 13 Jbeta primers and 60 Vbeta primers were used for the PCR. Method: immunoSEQ multiplex PCR; TCRdb's copy keeps in-frame clones and lacks some. This table holds tens of thousands of clones, around 87% found once. The source material was PBMCs. These receptors were obtained from a boy aged 10-17 years in good health and CMV-seronegative.

This clone was detected only a few times. The rearrangement joins TRBV5-1 to TRBJ2-2; the match to TRBD1 covers 11 bases. The CDR3 contains 16 residues. V was pared by 4 bases and J by 4 bases, with 6 bases of the junction left unmatched. CDR1 is SGHRS, CDR2 YFSETQ, per germline. The CDR3 loop reads CASSPGTGGFTGELFF. For the CDR3, the DNA is TGCGCCAGCAGCCCCGGGACAGGGGGATTCACCGGGGAGCTGTTTTTT.

The rearrangement joins TRBV6-5 to TRBJ2-5; 8 bases fit TRBD1. The CDR3 is 16 amino acids. The V gene end was trimmed by 3 bases and the J gene end by 2 bases; junction bases not matched to a gene: 8. Germline CDR1 MNHEY, CDR2 SVGAGI. DNA of the CDR3: TGTGCCAGCAGTTATAGGACAGGGTATCTTCAAGAGACCCAGTACTTC. Its translation: CASSYRTGYLQETQYF.

V and J are TRBV6-6 and TRBJ2-7; 8 bases align to TRBD1. V was pared by 0 bases and J by 1 base, with 2 bases of the junction left unmatched. This CDR3 comprises 15 residues. Germline CDR1 and CDR2: MNHNY and SVGAGI (reference sequence). CDR3 bases: TGTGCCAGCAGTTACTCTAGACAGGGGTCCTACGAGCAGTACTTC. Its translation is CASSYSRQGSYEQYF.

J is TRBJ2-5 and V is TRBV6-5, with TRBD2 matching 7 bases. CDR1 MNHEY and CDR2 SVGAGI come from the germline V gene. The trim removed 4 bases at V and 2 bases at J, leaving 1 base unmatched. CDR3 length equals 13 residues. The CDR3 bases are TGTGCCAGCAGTTCGGGACTACAAGAGACCCAGTACTTC. It yields the protein CASSSGLQETQYF.

V gene TRBV2 combines with J gene TRBJ2-7; 9 positions agree with TRBD1. V dropped 9 bases and J dropped 4; count of bases not matched to a gene: 7. The CDR3 contains 13 residues. Germline V gene sequence: CDR1 SNHLY, CDR2 FYNNEI. The DNA of the CDR3 is TGTGCCAGTCAGGACAGGGGTAGGTACGAGCAGTACTTC. Amino acids: CASQDRGRYEQYF.

In regard to this clone: The junction departs from germline at one end; a sequencing error may be responsible. The chain is built from TRBV18 and TRBJ2-2; perhaps TRBD2 as D (5 bases). The germline CDR1 and CDR2 sequences are KGHSH and LQKENI. CDR3 length: 15 amino acids. CDR3 in DNA: TGTGCCAGCTCACCACCGGGCAGAGTACACCGGGGAGCTGTTTTT. Translation: CASSPPGRVHRGAVF.

The chain has TRBV19 and TRBJ2-1, with TRBD2 matching over 7 bases. V was pared by 5 bases and J by 9 bases, with 10 bases of the junction left unmatched. The germline V gene encodes CDR1 LNHDA and CDR2 SQIVND (reference sequence). The length of the CDR3 is 14 residues. CDR3 in amino acids: CASSPGTIRREQFF. The DNA for the CDR3 is TGTGCCAGTAGTCCCGGGACTATCCGACGTGAGCAGTTCTTC.

Note on this clone: The same CDR3 is also encoded by other DNA sequences in this sample. Written as DNA, the CDR3 is TGTGCCAGCAGTTTAAGAGAGCAAGAGACCCAGTACTTC. Amino acids: CASSLREQETQYF. The V gene is TRBV6-1, the J gene TRBJ2-5; the D is unclear. The CDR3 extends over 13 amino acids. CDR1 is MNHNS and CDR2 is SASEGT in the germline V gene. The V end was cut by 5 bases, the J end by 2 bases, with 9 bases between.

The chain joins TRBV27 to TRBJ2-2, with 9 nucleotides matching TRBD1. The CDR3 is 16 amino acids. J gave up 2 bases and V 3 bases, and 4 bases lay outside the gene matches. CDR1 and CDR2 (germline): MNHEY, SMNVEV (reference sequence). The DNA for the CDR3 is TGTGCCAGCAGTTTTCCACAGGGGGCCAACACCGGGGAGCTGTTTTTT. Its translation is CASSFPQGANTGELFF.

This chain connects TRBV7-2 to TRBJ2-7; 7 bases agree with TRBD2. The V gene's germline CDR1 is SGHTA and CDR2 FQGNSA. There are 13 residues in the CDR3. The junction had 2 bases not matched to a gene; V was cut back by 5 bases and J by 1 base. In DNA form, the CDR3 reads TGTGCCAGCAGCCCCGGGGGGTCCTACGAGCAGTACTTC. Its protein is CASSPGGSYEQYF.

The chain couples TRBV10-3 to TRBJ2-2, with 7 nucleotides matching TRBD2. V lost 4 bases to trimming and J lost 4 bases; unmatched junction nucleotides: 3. The CDR3 totals 14 residues. CDR1 is ENHRY and CDR2 is SYGVKD in the germline V gene. The CDR3 bases are TGTGCCATCAGTGGGCCGGGAGGCACCGGGGAGCTGTTTTTT. It codes for CAISGPGGTGELFF.

This chain joins TRBV11-2 and TRBJ2-7; 10 bases map to TRBD2. In germline, CDR1 is SGHAT, CDR2 FQNNGV. This CDR3 spans 15 amino acids. Germline trimming cut 1 base from V and 3 bases from J; bases unmatched to any gene: 3. The CDR3 bases are TGTGCCAGCAGCTTAGGGGCTAGCGGGAGCTACGAGCAGTACTTC. Protein product: CASSLGASGSYEQYF.

This rearrangement joins TRBV28 to TRBJ1-6; TRBD1 might be the D (5 bases). CDR1 is MDHEN, CDR2 SYDVKM, per germline. The CDR3 sequence is 16 residues long. With 6 bases removed from V and 4 bases from J, the gap between germline ends came to 16 bases. The CDR3 region is CASSPESGGYNSPLHF. The CDR3 DNA reads TGTGCCAGCAGCCCCGAATCGGGGGGGTATAATTCACCCCTCCACTTT.

The chain employs TRBV10-3 and TRBJ1-1; D may be TRBD1 (5 bases). Germline V CDR1 and CDR2: ENHRY, SYGVKD. This CDR3 comprises 13 residues. V dropped 10 bases and J dropped 0 bases, with 12 bases sitting between them. The CDR3 DNA reads TGTGCCACCACCGGGGGTTTGAACACTGAAGCTTTCTTT. Translating gives CATTGGLNTEAFF.

This rearrangement joins TRBV28 to TRBJ2-1, with 10 bases matching TRBD2. The CDR3 contains 15 residues. V dropped 5 bases and J dropped 7; count of bases not matched to a gene: 8. CDR1 is MDHEN and CDR2 is SYDVKM in the germline V gene. The DNA of the CDR3 is TGTGCCAGCAGTGACCCTAGCGGGGGTCGGAATGAGCAGTTCTTC. Translation gives CASSDPSGGRNEQFF.

This clone appeared a few times. CDR3: CASSQAPSLTSTDTQYF. For the CDR3, the DNA is TGCGCCAGCAGCCAAGCACCTTCTTTGACTAGCACAGATACGCAGTATTTT. The chain has TRBV4-1 and TRBJ2-3; D gene ambiguous. Per germline, CDR1 MGHRA and CDR2 YSYEKL. CDR3 size: 17 residues. V dropped 1 base and J dropped 0 bases, with 14 bases sitting between them.

V and J are TRBV18 and TRBJ1-5, with 11 bases that match TRBD1. V gave up 0 bases and J gave up 7 bases; unmatched junction bases: 8. The germline gives CDR1 KGHSH, CDR2 LQKENI. The CDR3 is made up of 17 amino acids. This CDR3 reads CASSPPGQGARVQPQHF. The CDR3 coding sequence is TGTGCCAGCTCACCACCCGGACAGGGGGCGAGGGTACAGCCCCAGCATTTT.

V usage is TRBV5-1 and J usage is TRBJ1-4, with 7 bases fitting TRBD1. This CDR3 has 13 amino acids. Trimming took 8 bases from V and 3 from J; bases not matched to a gene: 4. Germline V gene data show CDR1 as SGHRS and CDR2 as YFSETQ. The CDR3 region is CARKGAANEKLFF. CDR3 bases: TGCGCCAGAAAGGGGGCCGCTAATGAAAAACTGTTTTTT.

The V call is TRBV6-5, the J call TRBJ1-5; a weak D match, TRBD1 (5 bases). The CDR3 is made up of 14 amino acids. V was trimmed by 4 bases and J by 15 bases, leaving 22 bases between them. CDR1 is MNHEY, CDR2 SVGAGI, per germline. The CDR3 protein is CASSSPANRSPRHF. The CDR3 bases are TGTGCCAGCAGTTCACCGGCTAACAGGTCCCCAAGGCATTTT.

This chain connects TRBV29-1 to TRBJ2-7; TRBD2 matches at 7 bases. Trimming cost V 3 bases and J 3 bases; bases outside gene matches: 2. Germline V gene data show CDR1 as SQVTM and CDR2 as ANQGSEA. The CDR3 has 12 residues. CDR3 region: CSVESSGYEQYF. The CDR3 DNA sequence: TGCAGCGTTGAGTCTAGCGGCTACGAGCAGTACTTC.

This chain joins TRBV19 and TRBJ2-3, with 8 positions matching TRBD1. V shed 4 bases, J shed 9 bases, and the junction held 9 bases outside the gene matches. CDR1 and CDR2 (germline): LNHDA, SQIVND (reference sequence). This CDR3 has 14 residues. DNA for the CDR3: TGTGCCAGTAGTACGGCCGAACAGGGGGTCACGCAGTATTTT. Translating it yields CASSTAEQGVTQYF.

This chain joins TRBV30 and TRBJ2-1; D is undetermined. This CDR3 contains 12 residues. Germline values: CDR1 GTSNPN, CDR2 SVGIG (reference sequence). V was shortened by 0 bases and J by 7 bases, with 7 bases between the two germline ends. As DNA, the CDR3 is TGTGCCTGGAGTGTAACGGGTAATGAGCAGTTCTTC. Its translation: CAWSVTGNEQFF.

This chain connects TRBV5-8 to TRBJ1-2; D possibly corresponds to TRBD1 (5 bases). CDR3 length: 13 amino acids. V dropped 2 bases and J dropped 1 base, with 6 bases sitting between them. Germline lookup yields CDR1 SGHTS and CDR2 YDEGEE. Here the CDR3 DNA reads TGTGCCAGCAGCTTCGACAGTAACTATGGCTACACCTTC. This encodes CASSFDSNYGYTF.